The T cell receptor beta chain described here comes from a study of blood T cell repertoires in COVID-19. Method: immunoSEQ multiplex PCR; TCRdb's copy keeps in-frame clones and lacks some. Here the sample spans some 100,000 clones, roughly 86% being singletons. The J segment lost 8 bases and the V segment lost 3 bases, leaving 6 bases of the junction unmatched. CDR1 and CDR2 from the germline V gene are SGHRS and YFSETQ. The CDR3 spans 15 residues. The chain has TRBV5-1 and TRBJ2-1, with 12 nucleotides matching TRBD2. The sequenced sample was peripheral blood. This TCR was sampled from a man in his fifties or sixties with acute or convalescent COVID-19. The DNA of the CDR3 is TGCGCCAGCAGCTATTGGACTAGCGGGAACGATGAGCAGTTCTTC. It codes for CASSYWTSGNDEQFF. Looking up the rest from reference TRBV5-1 and TRBJ2-1 gives the full variable domain: KAGVTQTPRYLIKTRGQQVTLSCSPISGHRSVSWYQQTPGQGLQFLFEYFSETQRNKGNFPGRFSGRQFSNSRSEMNVSTLELGDSALYLCASSYWTSGNDEQFFGPGTRLTVL.